The 18 T cell receptor beta chains in this list originate from one sample, sequenced in a study of blood T cell repertoires in COVID-19. Repertoires were generated with immunoSEQ multiplex PCR, while TCRdb's copy carries only in-frame clones and drops some. This sample has 35,000 to 50,000 clones; roughly 80% occur once, and the top ten carry 9% to 10%. Sequenced input: peripheral blood. These receptors originate from a man aged 60 to 69 in a cohort sampled during active COVID-19.

V usage is TRBV15 and J usage is TRBJ1-2; perhaps TRBD1 as D (5 bases). V was clipped by 0 bases and J by 0 bases, with 5 bases between them. This CDR3 contains 14 residues. Germline V gene lookup returns CDR1 LNHNV and CDR2 YYDKDF (reference sequence). The CDR3 is CATSRETANYGYTF. In DNA, the CDR3 is TGTGCCACCAGCAGAGAGACAGCTAACTATGGCTACACCTTC.

Only a few counts were recorded for this clone. The rearrangement links TRBV3-1 (or the pseudogene TRBV3-2) to TRBJ1-6, with unresolved D. V was trimmed by 0 bases and J by 3 bases, leaving 18 bases between them. Germline V gives CDR1 LGHDT, CDR2 YNNKEL (reference sequence). The length of the CDR3 is 19 residues. Here the CDR3 DNA reads TGTGCCAGCAGCCAAGAGCTCGTATTTTCGGTTGGCTATAATTCACCCCTCCACTTT. Translation: CASSQELVFSVGYNSPLHF.

This chain joins TRBV4-3 and TRBJ1-2, with D unclear. CDR1 is LGHNA and CDR2 is YSLEER in the germline V gene. V shed 1 base and J shed 6 bases, with 9 bases lying between them. This CDR3 has 13 residues. Here the CDR3 DNA reads TGCGCCAGCAGCCAAGGGCTTTATGATGGCTACACCTTC. Its protein product is CASSQGLYDGYTF.

V usage is TRBV4-2 and J usage is TRBJ1-2; 11 nucleotides align to TRBD1. The trim removed 3 bases at V and 4 bases at J, leaving 1 base unmatched. CDR3 length equals 14 residues. Germline V lookup: CDR1 LGHNA, CDR2 YNFKEQ. The CDR3, as DNA: TGTGCCAGCAGCCAGGGACAGGGGGGCTATGGCTACACCTTC. Translated, it gives CASSQGQGGYGYTF.

This sequence joins TRBV5-1 and TRBJ2-1, with D possibly being TRBD1 (6 bases). Germline CDR1 is SGHRS and CDR2 is YFSETQ. This CDR3 spans 16 amino acids. Trimming shortened V by 0 bases and J by 0 bases, and 10 bases separated the two germline ends. CDR3 protein: CASSLVGGFSYNEQFF. Here the CDR3 DNA reads TGCGCCAGCAGCTTGGTAGGGGGATTCTCCTACAATGAGCAGTTCTTC.

The V and J genes are TRBV4-3 and TRBJ1-5; D is unresolved. Looked up from germline, CDR1 is LGHNA and CDR2 is YSLEER. V gave up 0 bases and J gave up 3 bases, with 9 bases separating them. The CDR3 has 15 residues. Here the CDR3 DNA reads TGCGCCAGCAGCCAAGATCCGGCGGACAATCAGCCCCAGCATTTT. Translation gives CASSQDPADNQPQHF.

The chain employs TRBV27 and TRBJ2-5, with D perhaps matching TRBD2 (5 bases). In germline, CDR1 is MNHEY, CDR2 SMNVEV (reference sequence). The CDR3 extends over 14 amino acids. Trimming cost V 8 bases and J 1 base, with 14 bases left between them. The CDR3 reads CASRVVSGQETQYF. In nucleotides, the CDR3 is TGTGCCAGCCGTGTAGTGAGCGGCCAAGAGACCCAGTACTTC.

The chain joins TRBV11-2 to TRBJ1-3; TRBD1 might be the D (5 bases). V was cut by 5 bases and J by 8 bases, with 16 bases left in between. This CDR3 contains 14 residues. The germline CDR1 and CDR2 sequences are SGHAT and FQNNGV. Here the CDR3 DNA reads TGTGCCAGCAGCCCACGCCTGGGGGGGGACACCATATATTTT. Its translation is CASSPRLGGDTIYF.

This clone qualifies as medium-sized. The DNA of the CDR3 is TGTGCCAGCAGCCAAGTAGTGCCTAGGGGAACCTACGAGCAGTACTTC. Translating gives CASSQVVPRGTYEQYF. J is TRBJ2-7 and V is TRBV3-1 (or the pseudogene TRBV3-2); weak D call: TRBD1 (5 bases). The ends were cut back, 1 base at V and 2 bases at J, with 15 bases in the middle. The germline gives CDR1 LGHDT, CDR2 YNNKEL (reference sequence). The CDR3 extends over 16 amino acids.

The gene calls are TRBV28 and TRBJ2-7, with 7 bases aligning to TRBD1. With 2 bases clipped from V and 7 bases from J, the junction kept 8 bases outside the gene matches. The CDR3 length is 14 residues. Per the germline V gene, CDR1 is MDHEN and CDR2 is SYDVKM. CDR3 DNA: TGTGCCAGCAGTTTAAGAGGGACAGTCGGGGAGCAGTACTTC. This translates into CASSLRGTVGEQYF.

This rearrangement joins TRBV27 to TRBJ1-2; TRBD1 matches at 8 bases. J was trimmed by 8 bases and V by 3 bases; bases with no gene match: 11. Germline V gives CDR1 MNHEY, CDR2 SMNVEV (reference sequence). The CDR3 is 15 amino acids. The CDR3 is CASSFGGTGRRGYTF. The CDR3 DNA follows: TGTGCCAGCAGTTTCGGGGGGACAGGAAGGAGGGGCTACACCTTC.

The chain combines TRBV7-8 with TRBJ2-7; 9 bases map to TRBD1. The germline V gene encodes CDR1 SGHVS and CDR2 FQNEAQ. V was clipped by 3 bases and J by 5 bases; unmatched bases: 8. CDR3 length: 15 amino acids. The CDR3 DNA follows: TGTGCCAGCAGCTTCACCCCCGGGACAGGGAACGAGCAGTACTTC. This codes for CASSFTPGTGNEQYF.

This rearrangement joins TRBV3-1 (or the pseudogene TRBV3-2) to TRBJ2-7, with 7 bases identical to TRBD1. The CDR3 sequence is 14 residues long. The germline V gene has CDR1 LGHDT and CDR2 YNNKEL (reference sequence). V dropped 1 base and J dropped 0; count of bases not matched to a gene: 0. As DNA, the CDR3 is TGTGCCAGCAGCCAAGGGACAGGCTCCTACGAGCAGTACTTC. This sequence encodes CASSQGTGSYEQYF.

The gene calls are TRBV2 and TRBJ1-5; tentatively, D is TRBD1 (5 bases). V was trimmed by 6 bases and J by 3 bases, leaving 12 bases between them. The CDR3 runs to 14 residues. Germline V gene sequence: CDR1 SNHLY, CDR2 FYNNEI. DNA for the CDR3: TGTGCCAGCAGACCCCAGGGCATCAATCAGCCCCAGCATTTT. Residues: CASRPQGINQPQHF.

The genes are TRBV9 and TRBJ1-5; D remains unclear. Germline V lookup: CDR1 SGDLS, CDR2 YYNGEE. Trimming pared 0 bases from V and 0 bases from J, leaving 4 bases between. The CDR3 has 14 residues. CDR3 region: CASSVDTSNQPQHF. The DNA of the CDR3 is TGTGCCAGCAGCGTAGACACTAGCAATCAGCCCCAGCATTTT. Supplemented by reference TRBV9 and TRBJ1-5, the full variable domain reads DSGVTQTPKHLITATGQRVTLRCSPRSGDLSVYWYQQSLDQGLQFLIQYYNGEERAKGNILERFSAQQFPDLHSELNLSSLELGDSALYFCASSVDTSNQPQHFGDGTRLSIL.

This clone was detected a few times. This chain uses TRBV5-5 with TRBJ1-2; D gene uncertain. The V and J ends lost 4 bases and 3 bases respectively, with 16 bases between them. The CDR3 has 15 amino acids. The germline CDR1 and CDR2 sequences are SGHKS and YYEKEE (reference sequence). Written as DNA, the CDR3 is TGTGCCAGCAGCCCGGACTTCCTAGGGTACTATGGCTACACCTTC. Translation: CASSPDFLGYYGYTF. Combining the CDR3 with reference TRBV5-5 and TRBJ1-2 gives the whole variable domain DAGVTQSPTHLIKTRGQQVTLRCSPISGHKSVSWYQQVLGQGPQFIFQYYEKEERGRGNFPDRFSARQFPNYSSELNVNALLLGDSALYLCASSPDFLGYYGYTFGSGTRLTVV.

V and J are TRBV7-3 and TRBJ2-2; 9 nucleotides line up with TRBD1. Per germline, CDR1 SGHTA and CDR2 FQGTGA. There are 16 residues in the CDR3. V was clipped by 4 bases and J by 1 base; unmatched bases: 4. The CDR3 loop is CASSSTGGLNTGELFF. The CDR3 region has the DNA TGTGCCAGCAGCTCCACAGGGGGCTTGAACACCGGGGAGCTGTTTTTT.

This chain links TRBV7-2 with TRBJ2-1; TRBD1 is a possible D gene (6 bases). The germline V gene encodes CDR1 SGHTA and CDR2 FQGNSA. CDR3 length: 14 residues. Trimming stripped 10 bases from V and 0 bases from J, with 13 bases between. CDR3 sequence: CAILDRSSYNEQFF. The CDR3 nucleotides read TGTGCCATCTTAGACAGGAGCTCCTACAATGAGCAGTTCTTC.